Shown below are 30 T cell receptor beta chains from a single sample sequenced in a study of cytomegalovirus exposure and HLA in healthy donors. The PCR made use of 60 Vbeta and 13 Jbeta primers. Libraries were prepared by immunoSEQ multiplex PCR; TCRdb keeps only in-frame clonotypes and omits some of them. The table lists 130,000 or so clones, about three quarters of them singletons, with roughly 1.8% in the top ten. Specimen: PBMCs. The receptors stem from a female donor in good health and CMV-seropositive.

The chain uses TRBV5-4 and TRBJ2-5; TRBD2 matches at 8 bases. Trimming removed 2 bases from V and 1 base from J; junction bases left unmatched: 4. Per the germline V gene, CDR1 is SGHNT and CDR2 is YYREEE (reference sequence). The CDR3 sequence is 15 residues long. The CDR3 spells CASSFKAGAQETQYF. The CDR3 DNA reads TGTGCCAGCAGCTTTAAAGCGGGGGCCCAAGAGACCCAGTACTTC.

The chain links TRBV30 to TRBJ2-7, with 10 positions matching TRBD1. With V trimmed by 4 bases and J by 3 bases, 6 bases remained unmatched. Germline V gene lookup returns CDR1 GTSNPN and CDR2 SVGIG (reference sequence). The CDR3 has 14 amino acids. In nucleotides, the CDR3 is TGTGCCTGGACAGGACAGGGGGTTGTCTACGAGCAGTACTTC. Residues: CAWTGQGVVYEQYF.

The V gene is TRBV4-1, the J gene TRBJ2-4; TRBD2 agrees at 9 bases. Germline CDR1 is MGHRA and CDR2 is YSYEKL. The CDR3 totals 15 residues. V lost 8 bases and J lost 9; bases outside the gene matches: 14. CDR3 amino acids: CASGLRLAEETIQYF. CDR3 coding DNA: TGCGCCAGCGGACTAAGACTAGCGGAGGAGACCATTCAGTACTTC.

The V call is TRBV25-1, the J call TRBJ1-6, with 9 positions matching TRBD1. Trimming took 7 bases from V and 10 from J; bases not matched to a gene: 8. Germline CDR1 is MGHDK and CDR2 is SYGVNS. This CDR3 spans 14 amino acids. CDR3 region: CASKTQGARSPLHF. The CDR3 DNA follows: TGTGCCAGCAAAACACAGGGGGCGAGATCACCCCTCCACTTT.

The CDR3 DNA follows: TGTGCCAGCAGCTCCGACAGGGGCCAGTATGGCTACACCTTC. Translated, it gives CASSSDRGQYGYTF. V and J are TRBV13 and TRBJ1-2; TRBD1 agrees at 8 bases. CDR1 is PRHDT, CDR2 FYEKMQ, per germline (reference sequence). V shed 4 bases and J 5 bases; nucleotides not matched to a gene: 6. This CDR3 has 14 residues.

This CDR3 is CASSERWTALFF. The CDR3 nucleotides are TGTGCCAGCAGTGAGAGGTGGACAGCGCTGTTTTTT. The V call is TRBV6-1, the J call TRBJ1-4, with a weak D call TRBD1 (6 bases). V lost 3 bases to trimming and J lost 14 bases, with 13 bases between them. CDR1 and CDR2 (germline): MNHNS, SASEGT. This CDR3 region has 12 residues.

This clone has just a few counts. One junction end disagrees with the germline gene, perhaps due to a read error. The rearrangement links TRBV29-1 to TRBJ2-3, with 7 positions matching TRBD1. The germline V gene encodes CDR1 SQVTM and CDR2 ANQGSEA. The CDR3 runs 15 residues. CDR3 sequence: CSGFLQGYDTDTQCF. The CDR3 nucleotides are TGCAGCGGGTTTTTACAGGGGTATGACACAGATACGCAGTGTTTT.

The V gene is TRBV2, the J gene TRBJ1-2, with TRBD1 matching 7 bases. CDR1 is SNHLY, CDR2 FYNNEI, per germline. J was trimmed by 6 bases and V by 10 bases; bases with no gene match: 14. This CDR3 has 14 residues. CDR3 in amino acids: CANSGLTGDHGYTF. For the CDR3, the DNA is TGTGCCAACAGCGGATTAACAGGGGATCATGGCTACACCTTC.

The chain links TRBV29-1 to TRBJ2-7; TRBD1 aligns across 8 bases. The CDR3 is 17 amino acids. V dropped 5 bases and J dropped 2; count of bases not matched to a gene: 17. Germline assignment: CDR1 SQVTM and CDR2 ANQGSEA. The CDR3 bases are TGCAGCGTTTCGGGCAGGGGGCCTCCTTTTACCCCCTACGAGCAGTACTTC. Amino acids: CSVSGRGPPFTPYEQYF.

V is TRBV5-4 and J is TRBJ2-5; 7 nucleotides match TRBD1. The CDR3 length is 14 residues. CDR1 is SGHNT and CDR2 is YYREEE in the germline V gene (reference sequence). V dropped 2 bases and J dropped 5; count of bases not matched to a gene: 6. The CDR3 protein is CASSLEGGGETQYF. The CDR3 region has the DNA TGTGCCAGCAGCTTAGAAGGGGGCGGGGAGACCCAGTACTTC.

The chain employs TRBV9 and TRBJ2-1, with TRBD1 identical over 10 bases. The CDR3 sequence is 13 residues long. V lost 5 bases to trimming and J lost 6 bases; unmatched junction nucleotides: 2. The germline CDR1 and CDR2 sequences are SGDLS and YYNGEE. The CDR3 bases are TGTGCCAGCAGGAGGACAGGGGGCAATGAGCAGTTCTTC. Its translation: CASRRTGGNEQFF.

This clone was seen a few times. V usage is TRBV18 and J usage is TRBJ2-3, with 7 bases that match TRBD1. Losses at the gene ends were 4 bases for V and 2 bases for J; bases not matched to a gene: 6. Looked up from germline, CDR1 is KGHSH and CDR2 is LQKENI. The CDR3 length is 15 residues. For the CDR3, the DNA is TGTGCCAGCTCACTTACAGGGGCCTCCACAGATACGCAGTATTTT. This encodes CASSLTGASTDTQYF.

The rearrangement joins TRBV2 to TRBJ2-2, with 7 bases matching TRBD1. The CDR3 sequence is 14 residues long. Germline lookup yields CDR1 SNHLY and CDR2 FYNNEI. V lost 9 bases to trimming and J lost 4 bases; unmatched junction nucleotides: 8. CDR3: CASTGVVSTGELFF. CDR3 in DNA: TGTGCCAGTACAGGGGTCGTCAGCACCGGGGAGCTGTTTTTT.

The chain employs TRBV2 and TRBJ2-5; 9 bases agree with TRBD1. The CDR3 totals 13 residues. The V gene's germline CDR1 is SNHLY and CDR2 FYNNEI. After removal of 4 bases from V and 5 bases from J, the junction contained 2 bases not matched to a gene. DNA of the CDR3: TGTGCCAGCAGTGGCGGGACAGGGGAGACCCAGTACTTC. Translating it yields CASSGGTGETQYF.

This clone showed up just a few times. The chain has TRBV6-4 and TRBJ2-3, with 12 bases that match TRBD2. The germline V gene encodes CDR1 MRHNA and CDR2 SNTAGT. The CDR3 is made up of 15 amino acids. Germline trimming cut 3 bases from V and 6 bases from J; bases unmatched to any gene: 4. CDR3 in amino acids: CASSDGTSGGDTQYF. The CDR3 region has the DNA TGTGCCAGCAGTGATGGCACTAGCGGGGGGGATACGCAGTATTTT.

In nucleotides, the CDR3 is TGCGCCAGCAGGACAGGAGATTCCGGGGAGCTGTTTTTT. This encodes CASRTGDSGELFF. This rearrangement joins TRBV5-1 to TRBJ2-2; perhaps TRBD1 as D (6 bases). The CDR3 consists of 13 residues. The germline gives CDR1 SGHRS, CDR2 YFSETQ. V was cut by 5 bases and J by 6 bases, with 11 bases left in between.

The CDR3: CASSRGQGAHGGYTF. CDR3 coding DNA: TGTGCCAGCTCACGGGGACAGGGGGCTCATGGTGGCTACACCTTC. V usage is TRBV18 and J usage is TRBJ1-2; 12 bases line up with TRBD1. This CDR3 has 15 amino acids. The trim removed 4 bases at V and 7 bases at J, leaving 7 bases unmatched. The germline CDR1 and CDR2 sequences are KGHSH and LQKENI.

The rearrangement uses TRBV27 and TRBJ1-6, with D possibly TRBD1 on 5 matching bases. Looked up from germline, CDR1 is MNHEY and CDR2 is SMNVEV (reference sequence). Trimming removed 0 bases at V and 1 base at J, with 19 bases between. The CDR3 consists of 20 residues. The CDR3 nucleotides are TGTGCCAGCAGTTTATCGCCGGGACGATGGGAGGGGTCCTATAATTCACCCCTCCACTTT. It is translated as CASSLSPGRWEGSYNSPLHF.

The rearrangement uses TRBV2 and TRBJ1-1; 8 nucleotides line up with TRBD1. The CDR3 has 13 residues. Trimming cost V 7 bases and J 5 bases; bases outside gene matches: 6. Germline V gives CDR1 SNHLY, CDR2 FYNNEI. The CDR3: CASTRQGMTEAFF. The CDR3 DNA reads TGTGCCAGCACCAGACAGGGGATGACTGAAGCTTTCTTT.

This clone was found once. This sequence joins TRBV4-2 and TRBJ1-2; TRBD1 aligns across 9 bases. J was trimmed by 4 bases and V by 0 bases; bases with no gene match: 3. The V gene's germline CDR1 is LGHNA and CDR2 YNFKEQ. CDR3 length equals 15 residues. The chain's CDR3 is CASSQDGGQGYGYTF. The CDR3 DNA follows: TGTGCCAGCAGCCAAGATGGGGGACAGGGCTATGGCTACACCTTC.

J is TRBJ1-5 and V is TRBV4-1, with 9 bases matching TRBD1. This CDR3 is built from 15 residues. After removal of 4 bases from V and 4 bases from J, the junction contained 5 bases not matched to a gene. CDR1 is MGHRA and CDR2 is YSYEKL in the germline V gene. As DNA, the CDR3 is TGCGCCAGCAGCCCCCGGGACAGGGATAATCAGCCCCAGCATTTT. Translation gives CASSPRDRDNQPQHF.

The chain employs TRBV6-1 and TRBJ1-5, with D perhaps matching TRBD1 (6 bases). Trimming pared 8 bases from V and 6 bases from J, leaving 11 bases between. This CDR3 has 12 amino acids. Germline V gene data show CDR1 as MNHNS and CDR2 as SASEGT. DNA for the CDR3: TGTGCCAGCGCCAGGGGTAGTCAGCCCCAGCATTTT. This translates into CASARGSQPQHF.

The sample holds a few counts of this clone. The V gene is TRBV7-3, the J gene TRBJ2-7; D ambiguous. The germline V gene encodes CDR1 SGHTA and CDR2 FQGTGA. CDR3 length: 14 residues. V was trimmed by 1 base and J by 0 bases, leaving 7 bases between them. The CDR3 sequence is CASSLKPGSYEQYF. CDR3 sequence (DNA): TGTGCCAGCAGCTTAAAACCCGGCTCCTACGAGCAGTACTTC.

The gene calls are TRBV30 and TRBJ1-4; D possibly corresponds to TRBD1 (6 bases). V was cut by 1 base and J by 6 bases, with 12 bases left in between. Germline-derived CDR1 and CDR2 are GTSNPN and SVGIG (reference sequence). The CDR3 covers 14 residues. The CDR3 region is CAWSDGTSDEKLFF. The CDR3 bases are TGTGCCTGGAGTGATGGGACATCCGATGAAAAACTGTTTTTT.

The J gene is TRBJ2-5, the V gene TRBV4-1; TRBD1 matches 7 bases. The J call may not be correct, given that the DNA end is closer to TRBJ2-7. Germline V gene data show CDR1 as MGHRA and CDR2 as YSYEKL. This CDR3 is 16 amino acids long. The CDR3 is CASSQPLTGSTYEQYF. The CDR3 nucleotides read TGCGCCAGCAGCCAGCCCCTGACAGGGTCCACCTACGAGCAGTACTTC.

This sequence joins TRBV30 and TRBJ2-5; the match to TRBD2 covers 8 bases. The junction had 14 bases not matched to a gene; V was cut back by 1 base and J by 4 bases. The CDR3 totals 17 residues. Germline CDR1 reads GTSNPN; CDR2 reads SVGIG (reference sequence). CDR3 DNA sequence: TGTGCCTGGAGTGATTACGACGGGACTAGGGCCCGAGAGACCCAGTACTTC. Translating it yields CAWSDYDGTRARETQYF.

The gene calls are TRBV7-3 and TRBJ2-1; TRBD2 agrees at 7 bases. V shed 5 bases and J 10 bases; nucleotides not matched to a gene: 11. CDR3 size: 14 residues. Germline V lookup: CDR1 SGHTA, CDR2 FQGTGA. CDR3 DNA: TGTGCCAGCAGCCCGCCGGGACTATCATGGGAGCAGTTCTTC. It codes for CASSPPGLSWEQFF.

This clone was picked up a small number of times. The chain combines TRBV9 with TRBJ2-3, with 8 bases matching TRBD1. This CDR3 is 14 amino acids long. Trimming took 4 bases from V and 6 from J; bases not matched to a gene: 7. Per the germline V gene, CDR1 is SGDLS and CDR2 is YYNGEE. The CDR3 sequence is CASSSRTGLDTQYF. The CDR3, as DNA: TGTGCCAGCAGCAGCCGGACAGGGTTGGATACGCAGTATTTT.

The chain employs TRBV6-6 and TRBJ2-1; 13 bases agree with TRBD2. The CDR3 covers 16 residues. Per the germline V gene, CDR1 is MNHNY and CDR2 is SVGAGI (reference sequence). Unmatched junction bases numbered 13, after V lost 8 bases and J lost 9 bases. This chain's CDR3 is CASSPVRTSGSGEQFF. As DNA, the CDR3 is TGTGCCAGCTCCCCCGTTCGGACTAGCGGGAGTGGTGAGCAGTTCTTC.

The V gene is TRBV19, the J gene TRBJ2-1, with 9 bases that match TRBD2. V lost 5 bases to trimming and J lost 8 bases; unmatched junction nucleotides: 10. The CDR3 is 15 amino acids. Germline V CDR1 and CDR2: LNHDA, SQIVND (reference sequence). For the CDR3, the DNA is TGTGCCAGTAGTCTCGGGACTAGCATCACCCATGAGCAGTTCTTC. Translation: CASSLGTSITHEQFF.